This record covers a single T cell receptor beta chain. Its target is not known. This entry belongs to a study of T cells in localized non-small cell lung cancer. The study, taken as a whole, reports: Higher blood T cell density went with longer overall survival. Among the top 100 tumor clones, a median 57 appeared in adjacent lung. Uninvolved nearby lung showed the greatest T cell clonality, exceeding that found in tumor. Sequencing involved a lone tumor region, leaving heterogeneity possible.

The CDR3 runs to 14 residues. TCRdb keeps only in-frame clones here, not all; method: immunoSEQ multiplex PCR. The repertoire holds around 2,700 clones, 25% to 35% seen once, with 12% to 15% in the top ten. The chain combines TRBV7-5 with TRBJ2-3. TRBV7-5 represents a pseudogene. This material consisted of lung tumor tissue, taken before any cancer treatment. The TCR was taken from a woman aged 35 to 75 with stage III lung adenocarcinoma. The CDR3 bases are TGTGCCAGCAGCTTCCGTGGGATCACAGATACGCAGTATTTT. Residues: CASSFRGITDTQYF.